The entry below describes one T cell receptor beta chain. Regarding time point: newly diagnosed GD, antithyroid drugs for less than 3 months. RNA extracted from PBMCs served as the sequencing template. The data originate from a study of regulatory T cells in long-lasting Graves disease. Relying on iRepertoire HTBI primers and Arm-PCR of CDR3 regions, the team built TCR beta libraries. TCRdb passed the multiplex PCR reads through MiXCR, listing each CDR3 protein once. This table holds about 460,000 distinct CDR3 sequences, approximately 15% found once. Per the germline V gene, CDR1 is LNHDA and CDR2 is SQIVND (reference sequence). V was clipped by 3 bases and J by 8 bases, with 10 bases between them. This CDR3 contains 12 residues. The data were also submitted as part of a second study, on T cells in Graves' hyperthyroidism and ophthalmopathy.

The TCR originated in a woman aged 45-65 years with Graves disease. The rearrangement links TRBV19 to TRBJ1-1; D uncertain. This specimen was peripheral blood mononuclear cells (PBMCs), taken at new diagnosis, from a patient treated with antithyroid drugs. For the CDR3, the DNA is TGTGCCAGTAGTATCCGGACTGGGGAAGCTTTCTTT. It encodes CASSIRTGEAFF. Full variable domain (remainder filled in from reference TRBV19 and TRBJ1-1): DGGITQSPKYLFRKEGQNVTLSCEQNLNHDAMYWYRQDPGQGLRLIYYSQIVNDFQKGDIAEGYSVSREKKESFPLTVTSAQKNPTAFYLCASSIRTGEAFFGQGTRLTVV.